This T cell receptor beta chain was identified during a study of metastatic and nonmetastatic thyroid tumors. TCRdb called clones again from the PCR reads with MiXCR. The data contain around 89,000 clones, just under 15% of them singletons. This clone showed up many times. Its antigen remains unknown. Patients had received no treatment of any kind before thyroid surgery. V lost 3 bases to trimming and J lost 0 bases, with 9 bases between them. Looked up from germline, CDR1 is LNHDA and CDR2 is SQIVND (reference sequence). CDR3 length: 14 residues. Points from the study as a whole: In blood and tumor, TCR beta diversity was reportedly significantly higher in malignant thyroid tumors than in benign nodules.

This chain uses TRBV19 with TRBJ2-7; D gene ambiguous. Sequencing used blood. The clonotype originates from a female donor with papillary thyroid cancer or a benign thyroid nodule (not recorded which). Some clones in this sample may be carry-over from other donors' samples. The CDR3 nucleotides read TGTGCCAGTAGTATGTCGACGAGCTCCTACGAGCAGTACTTC. Encoded protein: CASSMSTSSYEQYF. Variable domain in full (rest from reference TRBV19 and TRBJ2-7): DGGITQSPKYLFRKEGQNVTLSCEQNLNHDAMYWYRQDPGQGLRLIYYSQIVNDFQKGDIAEGYSVSREKKESFPLTVTSAQKNPTAFYLCASSMSTSSYEQYFGPGTRLTVT.